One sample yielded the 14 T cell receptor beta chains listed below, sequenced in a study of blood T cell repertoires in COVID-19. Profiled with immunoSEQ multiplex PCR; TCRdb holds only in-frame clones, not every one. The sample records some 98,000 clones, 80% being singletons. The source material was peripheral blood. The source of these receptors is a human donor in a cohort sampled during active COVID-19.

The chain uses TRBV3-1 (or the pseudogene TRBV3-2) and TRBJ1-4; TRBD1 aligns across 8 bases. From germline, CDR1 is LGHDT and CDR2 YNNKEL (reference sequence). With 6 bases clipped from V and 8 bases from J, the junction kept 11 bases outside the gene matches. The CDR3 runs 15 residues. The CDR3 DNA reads TGTGCCAGCAGTCGAAGGACAGGGAGGGAAGAAAAACTGTTTTTT. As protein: CASSRRTGREEKLFF.

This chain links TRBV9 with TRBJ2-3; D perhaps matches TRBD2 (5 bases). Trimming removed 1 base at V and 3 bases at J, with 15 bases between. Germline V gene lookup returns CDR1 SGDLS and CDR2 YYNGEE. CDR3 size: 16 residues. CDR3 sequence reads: CASSVREWGRTDTQYF. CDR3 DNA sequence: TGTGCCAGCAGCGTAAGGGAGTGGGGTAGGACAGATACGCAGTATTTT.

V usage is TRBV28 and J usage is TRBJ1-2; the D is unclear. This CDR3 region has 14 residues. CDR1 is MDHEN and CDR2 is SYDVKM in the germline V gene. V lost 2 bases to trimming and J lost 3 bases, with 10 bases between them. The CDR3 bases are TGTGCCAGCAGTTTAAGAATAGGAGACTATGGCTACACCTTC. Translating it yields CASSLRIGDYGYTF.

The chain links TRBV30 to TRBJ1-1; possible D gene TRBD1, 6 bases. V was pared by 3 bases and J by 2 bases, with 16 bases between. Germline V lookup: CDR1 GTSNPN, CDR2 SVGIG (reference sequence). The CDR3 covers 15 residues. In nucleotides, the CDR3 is TGTGCCTGGAGGGTTCCCGGGACAACTAACACTGAAGCTTTCTTT. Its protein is CAWRVPGTTNTEAFF.

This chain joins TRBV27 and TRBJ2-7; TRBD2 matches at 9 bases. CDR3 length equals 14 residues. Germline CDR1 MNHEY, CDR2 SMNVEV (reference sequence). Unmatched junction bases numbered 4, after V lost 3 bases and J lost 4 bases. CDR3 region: CASSLREGRYEQYF. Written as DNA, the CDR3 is TGTGCCAGCAGTTTGCGGGAGGGCCGATACGAGCAGTACTTC.

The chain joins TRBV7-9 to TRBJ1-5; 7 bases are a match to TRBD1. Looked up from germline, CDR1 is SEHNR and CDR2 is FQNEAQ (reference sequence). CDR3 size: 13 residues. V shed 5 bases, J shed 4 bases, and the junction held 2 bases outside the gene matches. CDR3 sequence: CASSQQGNQPQHF. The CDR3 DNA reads TGTGCCAGCAGCCAACAGGGGAATCAGCCCCAGCATTTT.

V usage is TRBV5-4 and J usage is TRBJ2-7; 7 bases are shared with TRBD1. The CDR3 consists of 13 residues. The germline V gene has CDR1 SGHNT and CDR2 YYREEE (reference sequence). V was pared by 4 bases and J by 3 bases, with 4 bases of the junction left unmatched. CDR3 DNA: TGTGCCAGCAGCCGGGGACAGAGCTACGAGCAGTACTTC. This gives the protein CASSRGQSYEQYF.

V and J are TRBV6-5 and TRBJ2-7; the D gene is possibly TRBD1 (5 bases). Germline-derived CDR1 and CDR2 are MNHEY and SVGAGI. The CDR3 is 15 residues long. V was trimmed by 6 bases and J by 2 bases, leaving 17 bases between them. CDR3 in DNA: TGTGCCAGCAGCCCCGCCTTGGGGCTCACCTACGAGCAGTACTTC. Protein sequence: CASSPALGLTYEQYF.

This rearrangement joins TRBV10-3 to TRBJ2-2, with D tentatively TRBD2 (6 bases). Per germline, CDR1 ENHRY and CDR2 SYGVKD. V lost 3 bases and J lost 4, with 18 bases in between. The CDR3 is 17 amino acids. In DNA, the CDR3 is TGTGCCATCAGTGACCCACAAAATGGGGGAGGCACCGGGGAGCTGTTTTTT. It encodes CAISDPQNGGGTGELFF.

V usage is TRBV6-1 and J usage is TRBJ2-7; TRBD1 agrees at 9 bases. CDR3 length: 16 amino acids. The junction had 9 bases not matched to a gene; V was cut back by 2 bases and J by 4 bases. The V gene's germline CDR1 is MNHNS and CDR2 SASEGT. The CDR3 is CASSEIDGTGKYEQYF. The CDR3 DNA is TGTGCCAGCAGTGAAATTGATGGGACAGGGAAATACGAGCAGTACTTC.

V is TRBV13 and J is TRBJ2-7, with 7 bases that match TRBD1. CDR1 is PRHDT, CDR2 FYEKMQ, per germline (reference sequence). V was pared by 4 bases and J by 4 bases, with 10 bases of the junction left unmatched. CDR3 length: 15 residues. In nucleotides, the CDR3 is TGTGCCAGCAGCTCCCTCCGGACAGGAGCTTACGAGCAGTACTTC. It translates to CASSSLRTGAYEQYF.

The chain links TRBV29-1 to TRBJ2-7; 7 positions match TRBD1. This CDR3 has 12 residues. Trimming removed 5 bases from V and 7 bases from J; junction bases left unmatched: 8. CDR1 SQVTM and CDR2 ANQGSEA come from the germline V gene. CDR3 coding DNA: TGCAGCGTTTCCCCAGGGGGTTGGGAGCAGTACTTC. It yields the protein CSVSPGGWEQYF.

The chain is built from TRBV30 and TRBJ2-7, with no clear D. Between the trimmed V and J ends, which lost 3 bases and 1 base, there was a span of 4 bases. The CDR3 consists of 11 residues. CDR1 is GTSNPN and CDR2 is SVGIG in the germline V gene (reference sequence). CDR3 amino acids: CAWSVSYEQYF. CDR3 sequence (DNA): TGTGCCTGGAGCGTATCCTACGAGCAGTACTTC.

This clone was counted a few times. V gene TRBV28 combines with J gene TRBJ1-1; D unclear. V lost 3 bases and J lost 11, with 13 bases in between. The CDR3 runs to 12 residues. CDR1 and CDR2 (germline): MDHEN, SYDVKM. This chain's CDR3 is CASSFQGLRAFF. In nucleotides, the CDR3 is TGTGCCAGCAGTTTCCAAGGTCTCAGGGCTTTCTTT.